This TCR beta chain was captured by sequencing in a study of STAT5B mutations in CD4+ large granular lymphocyte leukemia. The protocol was immunoSEQ multiplex PCR, while the TCRdb copy is restricted to in-frame clones and leaves out a portion. The sample has more than 30,000 clones, 88% seen once. The CDR3 runs 14 residues. Germline assignment: CDR1 KGHSH and CDR2 LQKENI. Trimming shortened V by 2 bases and J by 3 bases, and 8 bases separated the two germline ends. The rearrangement joins TRBV18 to TRBJ2-4; D is undetermined. This TCR was sampled from a human donor in good health. The sequenced sample consisted of CD4+ T cells from blood buffy coats. CDR3 coding DNA: TGTGCCAGCTCACCAAGCTCAAGCAAAAACATTCAGTACTTC. Amino acids: CASSPSSSKNIQYF.